The 13 T cell receptor beta chains below were found in one sample sequenced in a study of cytomegalovirus exposure and HLA in healthy donors. Repertoires were generated with immunoSEQ multiplex PCR, while TCRdb's copy carries only in-frame clones and drops some. The sample consists of around 130,000 clones, about nine tenths of them appearing once. The sample was PBMCs. The receptor set was obtained from a man aged 25-45 years in good health and CMV-seronegative.

This chain connects TRBV7-7 to TRBJ2-3, with a possible D match to TRBD2 (7 bases). CDR3 length equals 15 residues. Germline V lookup: CDR1 SSHAT, CDR2 FNYEAQ (reference sequence). V lost 5 bases and J 0 bases, leaving 12 bases between the germline ends. CDR3 sequence (DNA): TGTGCCAGCAGCCGGGGGGCTTCTAGCACAGATACGCAGTATTTT. Translation: CASSRGASSTDTQYF.

The chain uses TRBV10-1 and TRBJ2-7, with TRBD2 as a possible D gene (5 bases). The germline V and J ends were trimmed by 10 bases and 4 bases, with 20 bases remaining between them. CDR1 WNHNN and CDR2 SYGVQD come from the germline V gene (reference sequence). This CDR3 has 14 residues. The CDR3, as DNA: TGCGCCAACCGGGCGGAGGTGGGGTTTTACGAGCAGTACTTC. This translates into CANRAEVGFYEQYF.

This sequence joins TRBV6-5 and TRBJ2-2; tentatively, D is TRBD2 (6 bases). This CDR3 spans 16 amino acids. Germline V gives CDR1 MNHEY, CDR2 SVGAGI. V was cut by 4 bases and J by 5 bases, with 17 bases left in between. Written as DNA, the CDR3 is TGTGCCAGCAGTTCCCCCGGGAGAGGCAATACCGGGGAGCTGTTTTTT. This sequence encodes CASSSPGRGNTGELFF.

The table lists this clone with a few counts. This chain joins TRBV6-5 and TRBJ2-7; D unresolved. Trimming removed 0 bases at V and 4 bases at J, with 13 bases between. The CDR3 length is 15 residues. The V gene's germline CDR1 is MNHEY and CDR2 SVGAGI. CDR3 coding DNA: TGTGCCAGCAGTTACTCCTCTACGAAGCCTTACGAGCAGTACTTC. Amino acids: CASSYSSTKPYEQYF.

The chain carries TRBV28 and TRBJ2-7; D may be TRBD1 (5 bases). The V gene's germline CDR1 is MDHEN and CDR2 SYDVKM. The CDR3 contains 16 residues. Trimming left V 5 bases short and J 4 bases short, with 21 bases between. CDR3 residues: CASSRDSSPIKYEQYF. CDR3 DNA sequence: TGTGCCAGCAGTCGCGACAGTTCACCGATAAAATACGAGCAGTACTTC.

The chain uses TRBV25-1 and TRBJ1-2, with a possible D match to TRBD1 (6 bases). CDR1 and CDR2 (germline): MGHDK, SYGVNS. The CDR3 covers 14 residues. V lost 3 bases to trimming and J lost 7 bases, with 15 bases between them. The CDR3 DNA reads TGTGCCAGCAGTGACACGGGGACACTTGCTGGCTACACCTTC. Protein sequence: CASSDTGTLAGYTF.

The chain is built from TRBV6-6 and TRBJ1-6; 7 nucleotides agree with TRBD1. Germline V CDR1 and CDR2: MNHNY, SVGAGI (reference sequence). CDR3 length equals 15 residues. Trimming at V came to 5 bases and at J to 8 bases, leaving 9 bases not matched to a gene. The CDR3 DNA is TGTGCCAGCAGTAGAGACAGGGCGGGATATTCACCCCTCCACTTT. Encoded protein: CASSRDRAGYSPLHF.

The genes are TRBV6-5 and TRBJ2-7; 10 bases are a match to TRBD1. The CDR3 has 15 residues. V dropped 6 bases and J dropped 6; count of bases not matched to a gene: 11. CDR1 is MNHEY and CDR2 is SVGAGI in the germline V gene. The CDR3 region is CASSPTGGQGFEQYF. The CDR3 nucleotides are TGTGCCAGCAGCCCAACGGGGGGACAGGGGTTCGAGCAGTACTTC.

V gene TRBV5-5 combines with J gene TRBJ2-7, with TRBD1 identical over 7 bases. Unmatched junction bases numbered 0, after V lost 0 bases and J lost 0 bases. The CDR3 contains 14 residues. The germline gives CDR1 SGHKS, CDR2 YYEKEE (reference sequence). The CDR3 region has the DNA TGTGCCAGCAGCTTGGCAGGGGGCTCCTACGAGCAGTACTTC. Translating it yields CASSLAGGSYEQYF.

The chain combines TRBV11-2 with TRBJ2-5; TRBD1 matches 7 bases. V lost 5 bases, J lost 2 bases, and 8 bases stayed unmatched. The CDR3 is 15 residues long. Germline CDR1 is SGHAT and CDR2 is FQNNGV. CDR3: CASSPGTDLQETQYF. CDR3 DNA: TGTGCCAGCAGCCCGGGGACAGACCTACAAGAGACCCAGTACTTC.

V usage is TRBV28 and J usage is TRBJ2-1; 8 bases line up with TRBD1. This CDR3 region has 16 residues. The J segment lost 1 base and the V segment lost 5 bases, leaving 7 bases of the junction unmatched. In germline, CDR1 is MDHEN, CDR2 SYDVKM. The CDR3 spells CASSGIRGLSYNEQFF. The CDR3 nucleotides are TGTGCCAGCAGTGGAATCAGGGGGCTTTCCTACAATGAGCAGTTCTTC.

This chain connects TRBV4-3 to TRBJ2-7; TRBD1 matches 10 bases. V shed 3 bases, J shed 3 bases, and the junction held 8 bases outside the gene matches. Germline CDR1 is LGHNA and CDR2 is YSLEER. The CDR3 totals 16 residues. CDR3 nucleotide sequence: TGCGCCAGCAGCCAGTCCCGGACAGGGGGGAACTACGAGCAGTACTTC. Translation: CASSQSRTGGNYEQYF.

This clone was observed a single time. The chain recombines TRBV11-2 with TRBJ1-4; perhaps TRBD1 as D (6 bases). The CDR3 length is 15 residues. Trimming removed 1 base at V and 7 bases at J, with 13 bases between. The V gene's germline CDR1 is SGHAT and CDR2 FQNNGV. The CDR3 loop reads CASSLGPQGREKLFF. The CDR3 DNA follows: TGTGCCAGCAGCTTAGGTCCCCAGGGGCGTGAAAAACTGTTTTTT.